This T cell receptor beta chain was identified during a study of T cell responses to AZD1222 COVID-19 vaccine. Method: immunoSEQ multiplex PCR; TCRdb's copy keeps in-frame clones and lacks some. The top ten clones hold about 8% of a sample with over 120,000 clones, 75% to 90% of them seen once. Worth noting for this clone: Its target is unknown.

Notes on the study in general: Reports say nearly half of spike-specific TCRs go after unmutated variant regions. Samples come after the peak T cell response, not at day 14. White British ancestry dominated among donors, who included more females, and clonal diversity was possibly underestimated.

V lost 5 bases and J lost 3, with 14 bases in between. Germline V gene data show CDR1 as MGHRA and CDR2 as YSYEKL. The CDR3 is 15 residues long. Sequenced here: peripheral blood, sampled on day 0 of AZD1222 vaccination. The origin of this receptor is an adult in good health. J is TRBJ2-1 and V is TRBV4-1, with D hard to call. The CDR3 region is CASSSMPTGYNEQFF. The DNA of the CDR3 is TGCGCCAGCAGCTCGATGCCCACTGGCTACAATGAGCAGTTCTTC.